This TCR beta chain was captured by sequencing in a study of T cell repertoires in cytomegalovirus infection. This clonotype was found a few times. Using its own MiXCR run on the reads, TCRdb lists one record per CDR3 protein. The sample includes approximately 500,000 distinct CDR3 sequences, about 15% seen only once; the top ten take more than 20%. V lost 1 base and J lost 0, with 6 bases in between. The V gene's germline CDR1 is DFQATT and CDR2 SNEGSKA (reference sequence). This CDR3 is built from 14 residues. V gene TRBV20-1 combines with J gene TRBJ1-4; D unclear. Sequenced material: CD8+ T cells from PBMCs. This receptor was obtained from a human donor in good health (CMV status not recorded). Some clones in this sample may be carry-over from other donors' samples. The CDR3 spells CSARVGATNEKLFF. DNA for the CDR3: TGCAGTGCTAGAGTTGGTGCAACTAATGAAAAACTGTTTTTT.